These 23 T cell receptor beta chains share one sample of origin, sequenced in a study of glioma-infiltrating T cells. Using RNA template, CDR3s of TCR alpha and beta were amplified with iRepertoire arm-PCR. TCRdb called the multiplex PCR reads again in MiXCR, with one record for every CDR3 protein. The sample shows fewer than 250,000 distinct CDR3 sequences, 32% of them seen only once. Sequenced input: glioma tissue, nonneoplastic brain tissue, or PBMCs (not recorded which). These receptors all come from a human donor with low-grade glioma or glioblastoma, undergoing nonglioma brain surgery, or in good health (not recorded which).

This chain links TRBV4-1 with TRBJ2-7, with 8 bases aligning to TRBD1. After removal of 4 bases from V and 4 bases from J, the junction contained 6 bases not matched to a gene. Germline V gene lookup returns CDR1 MGHRA and CDR2 YSYEKL. The CDR3 runs 14 residues. The CDR3: CASSPPDRDYEQYF. As DNA, the CDR3 is TGCGCCAGCAGCCCCCCGGACAGGGATTACGAGCAGTACTTC.

This clonotype was observed at least ten times. This sequence joins TRBV7-2 and TRBJ1-2; 11 bases map to TRBD1. The V gene's germline CDR1 is SGHTA and CDR2 FQGNSA. J lost 3 bases, V lost 4 bases, and 7 bases had no gene match. The CDR3 contains 16 residues. CDR3 in DNA: TGTGCCAGCAGCTCGCGGACAGGGGGCCCGGACTATGGCTACACCTTC. This gives the protein CASSSRTGGPDYGYTF.

This clonotype showed up many times. V is TRBV20-1 and J is TRBJ2-7, with a weak D call TRBD2 (5 bases). The ends were cut back, 3 bases at V and 5 bases at J, with 23 bases in the middle. Per the germline V gene, CDR1 is DFQATT and CDR2 is SNEGSKA (reference sequence). This CDR3 is built from 16 residues. CDR3 DNA sequence: TGCAGTGCTAGTGATTTACCGTCCGGTGTCGGGAACGAGCAGTACTTC. It translates to CSASDLPSGVGNEQYF.

This clonotype was detected once. A much larger clone sits a single nucleotide away, making a read error possible. The chain employs TRBV19 and TRBJ1-5; no reliable D call. Germline assignment: CDR1 LNHDA and CDR2 SQIVND (reference sequence). With 3 bases removed from V and 3 bases from J, the gap between germline ends came to 12 bases. This CDR3 spans 15 amino acids. The DNA of the CDR3 is TGTGCCAGTAGTATTGGGTTTTGGCACAATCAGCCCCAGCATTTT. It yields the protein CASSIGFWHNQPQHF.

This clonotype was seen only a few times. The gene calls are TRBV5-6 and TRBJ2-3; 8 bases are shared with TRBD1. This CDR3 comprises 16 residues. CDR1 SGHDT and CDR2 YYEEEE come from the germline V gene. The V segment lost 7 bases and the J segment 1 base; nucleotides outside the gene matches: 11. The CDR3 DNA is TGTGCCAGCGGAAGCTACGGACAGGGAGGCACAGATACGCAGTATTTT. Its protein is CASGSYGQGGTDTQYF.

This clonotype was detected many times. This chain connects TRBV4-1 to TRBJ1-1; D gene uncertain. The V gene's germline CDR1 is MGHRA and CDR2 YSYEKL. The V end was cut by 1 base, the J end by 4 bases, with 16 bases between. The CDR3 has 16 amino acids. The CDR3 here is CASSQARLGSATEAFF. For the CDR3, the DNA is TGCGCCAGCAGCCAAGCTAGGCTGGGGTCGGCCACTGAAGCTTTCTTT.

Note on this clonotype: A read error may be the cause here, since a much bigger clone is one base away. The V and J genes are TRBV18 and TRBJ2-7, with 8 bases identical to TRBD2. This CDR3 region has 14 residues. Per germline, CDR1 KGHSH and CDR2 LQKENI. The CDR3 reads CASSRAGELGEKYF. As DNA, the CDR3 is TGTGCCAGCTCACGAGCGGGAGAACTGGGCGAGAAGTACTTC.

This clonotype was observed at least ten times. The genes are TRBV2 and TRBJ2-1; D gene unclear. The germline V and J ends were trimmed by 6 bases and 5 bases, with 8 bases remaining between them. The CDR3 is 12 amino acids. Germline V gene sequence: CDR1 SNHLY, CDR2 FYNNEI. The CDR3 coding sequence is TGTGCCAGCAGAGGAGAGGACAATGAGCAGTTCTTC. Residues: CASRGEDNEQFF.

This clonotype was seen just once. The V call is TRBV12-3 or TRBV12-4, the J call TRBJ2-2; D is perhaps TRBD1 or TRBD2 (5 bases each). There are 16 residues in the CDR3. Deletions cut 6 bases from V and 5 bases from J, with 19 bases between. CDR3 sequence (DNA): TGTGCCAGCAGGGACTCGTTCCAGGGATGGACCGGGGAGCTGTTTTTT. It yields the protein CASRDSFQGWTGELFF.

A few counts support this clonotype. The V call is TRBV7-9, the J call TRBJ2-7, with D perhaps assigned TRBD1 or TRBD2 (5 bases each). This CDR3 region has 18 residues. Germline values: CDR1 SEHNR, CDR2 FQNEAQ (reference sequence). V lost 1 base and J lost 3, with 22 bases in between. CDR3 nucleotide sequence: TGTGCCAGCAGCTTAGAAGAGGGGAAGGGCAGGGAACGCTACGAGCAGTACTTC. This translates into CASSLEEGKGRERYEQYF. The full variable domain, in which reference TRBV7-9 and TRBJ2-7 provide the parts outside the CDR3, is DTGVSQNPRHKITKRGQNVTFRCDPISEHNRLYWYRQTLGQGPEFLTYFQNEAQLEKSRLLSDRFSAERPKGSFSTLEIQRTEQGDSAMYLCASSLEEGKGRERYEQYFGPGTRLTVT.

J is TRBJ2-1 and V is TRBV4-2; 8 nucleotides agree with TRBD2. The CDR3 covers 18 residues. The trim removed 0 bases at V and 8 bases at J, leaving 15 bases unmatched. Looked up from germline, CDR1 is LGHNA and CDR2 is YNFKEQ. CDR3 region: CASSQEEAGVLGVYEQFF. CDR3 nucleotide sequence: TGTGCCAGCAGCCAAGAAGAAGCGGGAGTTTTGGGCGTCTATGAGCAGTTCTTC.

Comments on this clonotype: Being one base from a much bigger clone, this may be a read error. V is TRBV3-1 and J is TRBJ1-2, with D possibly being TRBD1 (5 bases). The germline gives CDR1 LGHDT, CDR2 YNNKEL (reference sequence). The CDR3 totals 14 residues. The ends were cut back, 6 bases at V and 8 bases at J, with 19 bases in the middle. The CDR3: CASRQRDGIQGYTF. The CDR3 DNA sequence: TGTGCCAGCAGGCAACGGGACGGCATCCAGGGCTACACCTTC.

Comment on this clonotype: With a much larger clone just one base away, this may be a read error. The chain combines TRBV28 with TRBJ2-5; tentative D call: TRBD1 (6 bases). The CDR3 covers 14 residues. Per germline, CDR1 MDHEN and CDR2 SYDVKM. DNA of the CDR3: TGTGCCAGCAGCCTGGGACAAGGGGCAGAGAACCAGTACTTC. Its protein is CASSLGQGAENQYF.

This chain links TRBV19 with TRBJ2-3, with D uncertain. Trimming cost V 1 base and J 6 bases, with 11 bases left between them. The CDR3 has 14 amino acids. Looked up from germline, CDR1 is LNHDA and CDR2 is SQIVND (reference sequence). The chain's CDR3 is CASSIVTRSDTQYF. The CDR3 nucleotides read TGTGCCAGTAGTATAGTCACCCGTTCGGATACGCAGTATTTT.

This rearrangement joins TRBV6-5 to TRBJ1-5; possible D gene TRBD1, 5 bases. Germline CDR1 and CDR2: MNHEY and SVGAGI. This CDR3 comprises 13 residues. Trimming stripped 5 bases from V and 6 bases from J, with 11 bases between. The CDR3: CASSQGLSQPQHF. CDR3 in DNA: TGTGCCAGCAGTCAGGGTTTAAGTCAGCCCCAGCATTTT.

This clonotype was seen repeatedly, ten times or more. The chain couples TRBV7-2 to TRBJ2-7; D not certain. The CDR3 loop spans 15 amino acids. Trimming left V 1 base short and J 3 bases short, with 13 bases between. Germline CDR1 reads SGHTA; CDR2 reads FQGNSA. The CDR3 region is CASSLVTDPLYEQYF. In nucleotides, the CDR3 is TGTGCCAGCAGCTTAGTCACCGATCCCCTCTACGAGCAGTACTTC.

Worth noting for this clonotype: A much more abundant neighbour one base away suggests this may be a read error. The chain combines TRBV3-1 with TRBJ2-7; possible D gene TRBD2, 6 bases. CDR3 length equals 13 residues. The ends were cut back, 3 bases at V and 3 bases at J, with 9 bases in the middle. The germline gives CDR1 LGHDT, CDR2 YNNKEL (reference sequence). The CDR3 sequence is CASSQGLIYEQYF. CDR3 bases: TGTGCCAGCAGCCAGGGACTCATCTACGAGCAGTACTTC.

In its sample, this clonotype was seen many times. The chain recombines TRBV7-7 with TRBJ2-1; D not resolved. Germline V CDR1 and CDR2: SSHAT, FNYEAQ (reference sequence). This CDR3 has 13 amino acids. Trimming shortened V by 5 bases and J by 6 bases, and 11 bases separated the two germline ends. CDR3 coding DNA: TGTGCCAGCAGCCAAGACACTTTCAATGAGCAGTTCTTC. This translates into CASSQDTFNEQFF. The whole variable domain, filled in from reference TRBV7-7 and TRBJ2-1, reads GAGVSQSPRYKVTKRGQDVTLRCDPISSHATLYWYQQALGQGPEFLTYFNYEAQPDKSGLPSDRFSAERPEGSISTLTIQRTEQRDSAMYRCASSQDTFNEQFFGPGTRLTVL.

This clonotype was seen once. No conserved phenylalanine or tryptophan is present at the end of the CDR3, so a read error is the likely explanation. This chain connects TRBV29-1 to TRBJ2-7; no firm D call. Germline values: CDR1 SQVTM, CDR2 ANQGSEA. This CDR3 has 12 amino acids. Deletions cut 7 bases from V and 2 bases from J, with 12 bases between. The CDR3 sequence is CSAGITPYEQYS. Here the CDR3 DNA reads TGCAGCGCAGGAATCACCCCCTACGAGCAGTACTCC.

The chain has TRBV7-6 and TRBJ1-6, with 7 bases that match TRBD1. Germline loops: CDR1 SGHVS, CDR2 FNYEAQ. V dropped 4 bases and J dropped 16; count of bases not matched to a gene: 16. This CDR3 is built from 15 residues. Here the CDR3 reads CASSSYGDSGSLLHF. The CDR3 DNA is TGTGCCAGCAGCTCCTATGGGGACAGCGGTTCACTTCTCCACTTT.

This clonotype was seen repeatedly, ten times or more. The genes are TRBV27 and TRBJ2-1; D is unclear. V was clipped by 6 bases and J by 1 base, with 10 bases between them. CDR1 and CDR2 from the germline V gene are MNHEY and SMNVEV (reference sequence). The CDR3 totals 14 residues. This CDR3 reads CASRTAQSYNEQFF. CDR3 bases: TGTGCCAGCAGAACAGCCCAATCCTACAATGAGCAGTTCTTC.

Ten or more counts support this clonotype. DNA of the CDR3: TGTGCCAGTAGTCGAGGGCAGGAAGAAAAACTGTTTTTT. It specifies CASSRGQEEKLFF. The V call is TRBV28, the J call TRBJ1-4; the D is unclear. Per germline, CDR1 MDHEN and CDR2 SYDVKM. The V gene lost 9 bases and the J gene lost 8 bases, with 16 bases spanning the gap. This CDR3 is 13 amino acids long.

This clonotype was observed at least ten times. V usage is TRBV6-2 or TRBV6-3 and J usage is TRBJ2-1; D may correspond to TRBD1 or TRBD2 (5 bases each). The CDR3 is made up of 16 amino acids. Germline V gives CDR1 MNHEY, CDR2 SVGEGT. The V and J ends lost 5 bases and 9 bases respectively, with 23 bases between them. CDR3 region: CASSTLGPPSRSEQFF. CDR3 nucleotides: TGTGCCAGCAGTACCCTGGGACCACCGTCTAGGAGTGAGCAGTTCTTC.